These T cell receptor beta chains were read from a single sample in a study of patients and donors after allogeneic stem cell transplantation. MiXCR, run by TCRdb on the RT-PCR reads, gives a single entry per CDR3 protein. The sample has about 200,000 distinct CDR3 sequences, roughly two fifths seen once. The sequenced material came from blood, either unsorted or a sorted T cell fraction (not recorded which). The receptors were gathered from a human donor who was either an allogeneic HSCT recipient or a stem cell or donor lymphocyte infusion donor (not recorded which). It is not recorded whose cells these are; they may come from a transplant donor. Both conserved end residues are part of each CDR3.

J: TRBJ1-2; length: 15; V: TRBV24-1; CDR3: CATSDRRQGVYGYTF
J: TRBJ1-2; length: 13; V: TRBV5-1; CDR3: CASSSPEHYGYTF
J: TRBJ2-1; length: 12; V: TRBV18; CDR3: CASTGDYNEQFF
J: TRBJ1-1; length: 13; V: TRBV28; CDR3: CASSYDSYTEAFF
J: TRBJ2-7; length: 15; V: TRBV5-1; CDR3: CASSQELAVLYEQYF
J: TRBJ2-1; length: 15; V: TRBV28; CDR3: CASSFTSGGYNEQFF
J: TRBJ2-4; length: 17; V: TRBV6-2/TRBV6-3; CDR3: CASSYSIAAHTKNIQYF
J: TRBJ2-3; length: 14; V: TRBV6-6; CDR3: CASSYGSSTDTQYF
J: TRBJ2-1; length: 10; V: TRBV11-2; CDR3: CASSLAEQFF
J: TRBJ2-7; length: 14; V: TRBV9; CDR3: CASSVGTEPYEQYF
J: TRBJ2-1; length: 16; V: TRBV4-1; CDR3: CASSQVPSGRNNEQFF
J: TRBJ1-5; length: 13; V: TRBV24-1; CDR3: CATGGTGDQPQHF
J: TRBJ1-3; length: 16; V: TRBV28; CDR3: CASSSPGGNSGNTIYF
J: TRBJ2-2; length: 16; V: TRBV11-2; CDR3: CASPPITGLDTGELFF
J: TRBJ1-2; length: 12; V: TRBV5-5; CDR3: CASSSNRAGYTF
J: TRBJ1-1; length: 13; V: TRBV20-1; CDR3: CSASWPSDTEAFF
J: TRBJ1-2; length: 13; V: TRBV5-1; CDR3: CASSSGQATGYTF
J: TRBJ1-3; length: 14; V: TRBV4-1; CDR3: CASSQDTGGDTIYF
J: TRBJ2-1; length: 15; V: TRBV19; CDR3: CASSMRLAGANEQFF
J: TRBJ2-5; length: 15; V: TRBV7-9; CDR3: CASSLDTAYQETQYF
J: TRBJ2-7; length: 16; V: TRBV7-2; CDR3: CASSSSLAVGVYEQYF
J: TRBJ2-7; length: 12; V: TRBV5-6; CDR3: CASSLGSEEQYF